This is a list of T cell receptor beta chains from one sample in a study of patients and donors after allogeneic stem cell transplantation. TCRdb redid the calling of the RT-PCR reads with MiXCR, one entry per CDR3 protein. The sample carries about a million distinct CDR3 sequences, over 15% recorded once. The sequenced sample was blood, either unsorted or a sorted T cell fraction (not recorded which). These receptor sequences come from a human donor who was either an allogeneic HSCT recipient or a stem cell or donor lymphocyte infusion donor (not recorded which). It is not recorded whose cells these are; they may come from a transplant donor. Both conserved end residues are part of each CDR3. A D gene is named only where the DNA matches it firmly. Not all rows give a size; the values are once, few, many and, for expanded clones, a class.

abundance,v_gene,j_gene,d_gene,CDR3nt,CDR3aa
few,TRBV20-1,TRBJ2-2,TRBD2,TGCAGTGCTAGAGATCGGCGGACTAGCGGGAACACCGGGGAGCTGTTTTTT,CSARDRRTSGNTGELFF
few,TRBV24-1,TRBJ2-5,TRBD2,TGTGCCACCGGTGAGGCTAGCGGGGGACACCAAGAGACCCAGTACTTC,CATGEASGGHQETQYF
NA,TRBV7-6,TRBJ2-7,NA,TGTGCCAGCAGTACGCTTTCAGGACTCTACGAGCAGTACTTC,CASSTLSGLYEQYF
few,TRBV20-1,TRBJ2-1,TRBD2,TGCAGTGCTCCAACCGGGACTAGGCCCTTCTTC,CSAPTGTRPFF
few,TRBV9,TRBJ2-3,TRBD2,TGTGCCAGCAGCGTAGAGGGGGGTAGCGGGGTGAGCACAGATACGCAGTATTTT,CASSVEGGSGVSTDTQYF
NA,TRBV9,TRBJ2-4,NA,TGTGCCAGCAGCGTAGTTGGGTTAGTCGGGGACATTCAGTACTTC,CASSVVGLVGDIQYF
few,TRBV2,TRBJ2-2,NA,TGTGCCAGCAGGGAGGACGCCGGGGAGCTGTTTTTT,CASREDAGELFF
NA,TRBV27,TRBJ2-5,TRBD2,TGTGCCATCAAGGGACTAGCGGGATCCAAAGAGACCCAGTACTTC,CAIKGLAGSKETQYF
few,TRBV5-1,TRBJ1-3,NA,TGCGCCAGCAGCTCGACTGATTCCTCCGGAAACACCATATATTTT,CASSSTDSSGNTIYF
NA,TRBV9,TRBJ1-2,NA,TGTGCCAGCAGCCAAATCCCCTCAACAACCCCTCATGGCTACACCTTC,CASSQIPSTTPHGYTF
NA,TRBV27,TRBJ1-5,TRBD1,TGTGCCAGCAGCAACAGGGGCGGCAATCAGCCCCAGCATTTT,CASSNRGGNQPQHF
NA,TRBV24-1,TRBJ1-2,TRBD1,TGTGCCACCAGTGATAGACAGGGCTCGTCTGGCTACACCTTC,CATSDRQGSSGYTF
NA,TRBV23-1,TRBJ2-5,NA,TGCGCCAGCAGTCAACTTGGCTTGACCCGGGACCAGCCTTTGAAAGAGACCCAGTACTTC,CASSQLGLTRDQPLKETQYF
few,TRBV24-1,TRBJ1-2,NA,TGTGCCACCAGTGATAACCCACAGGGAGGAAGTGGCTACACCTTC,CATSDNPQGGSGYTF
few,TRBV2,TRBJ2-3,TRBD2,TGTGCCAGCATCGGAGAGGGACTAGCTACGACAGATACGCAGTATTTT,CASIGEGLATTDTQYF
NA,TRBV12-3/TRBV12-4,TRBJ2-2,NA,TGTGCCAGCAGTATACAGGGGAACACCGGGGAGCTGTTTTTT,CASSIQGNTGELFF
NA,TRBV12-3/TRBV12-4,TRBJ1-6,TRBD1,TGTGCCAGCAGTCTAACAGGGGGTTTATCACCCCTCCACTTT,CASSLTGGLSPLHF
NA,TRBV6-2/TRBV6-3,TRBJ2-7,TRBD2,TGTGCCAGCAGTTACGGGCTGAGCAAGCGGGGCGCTTACGAGCAGTACTTC,CASSYGLSKRGAYEQYF
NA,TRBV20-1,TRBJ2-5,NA,TGCAGTGCCACTGAGGGGATCGAGACCCAGTACTTC,CSATEGIETQYF
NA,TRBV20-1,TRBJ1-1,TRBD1,TGCAGTGCTAGAGATCGACAGGGGGCGGGGAACACTGAAGCTTTCTTT,CSARDRQGAGNTEAFF
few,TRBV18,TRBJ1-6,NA,TGTGCCAGCTCACCTAACAGGGACTCACCCCTCCACTTT,CASSPNRDSPLHF
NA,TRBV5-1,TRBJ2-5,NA,TGCGCCAGCAGCCTCAGGGTCCAGGGGCCAGAGACCCAGTACTTC,CASSLRVQGPETQYF
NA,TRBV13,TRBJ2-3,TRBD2,TGTGCCAGCAGACGAAAGACTAGCGGGCCCTCAGATACGCAGTATTTT,CASRRKTSGPSDTQYF
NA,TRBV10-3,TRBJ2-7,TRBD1,TGTGCCATCAGTGAGTCGACAGGGGACGAGCAGTACTTC,CAISESTGDEQYF
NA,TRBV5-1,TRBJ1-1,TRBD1,TGCGCCAGCAGCTCGGACAGGGGGCGAGCTGAAGCTTTCTTT,CASSSDRGRAEAFF
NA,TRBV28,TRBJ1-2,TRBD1,TGTGCCAGCAGTTCACGGGACAGGGTGTCTGGCTACACCTTC,CASSSRDRVSGYTF
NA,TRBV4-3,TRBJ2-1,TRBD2,TGCGCCAGCAGCCAAGATTGGGCTAGCGGGGGTAGGGAGCAGTTCTTC,CASSQDWASGGREQFF
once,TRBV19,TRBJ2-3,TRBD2,TGTGCCAGTAGTAGGACCCCGACTAGCGGGAGCACAGATACGCAGTATTTT,CASSRTPTSGSTDTQYF
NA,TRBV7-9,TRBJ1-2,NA,TGTGCCAGCAGCCCGACTTGGGAAGGAGGCTACACCTTC,CASSPTWEGGYTF
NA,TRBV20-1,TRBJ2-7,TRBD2,TGCAGTGCCCGGACTAGCGGGGAATCCTACGAGCAGTACTTC,CSARTSGESYEQYF
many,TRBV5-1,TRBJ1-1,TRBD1,TGCGCCAGCAGCCCCACCGGACAGGGCGAGTTGGCTTTCTTT,CASSPTGQGELAFF
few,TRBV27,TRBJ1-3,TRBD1,TGTGCCAGCACCACCGGGGACAGGACATACTCTGGAAACACCATATATTTT,CASTTGDRTYSGNTIYF
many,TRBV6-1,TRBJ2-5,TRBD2,TGTGCCAGCAGAAGCCCGGGGGGAGAGACCCAGTACTTC,CASRSPGGETQYF
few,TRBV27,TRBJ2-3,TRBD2,TGTGCCAGCAGTTCATCCGGGACTAGGGAAGATACGCAGTATTTT,CASSSSGTREDTQYF
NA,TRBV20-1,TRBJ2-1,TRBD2,TGCAGTGCGACACCCGCGCTAGCGGGAGGTCTGTGGTACTTC,CSATPALAGGLWYF
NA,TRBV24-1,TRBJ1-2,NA,TGTGCCACCCTCCTTAAAGGCAGCTATGGCTACACCTTC,CATLLKGSYGYTF
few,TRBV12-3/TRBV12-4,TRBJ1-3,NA,TGTGCCAGCAGTTGGGACGGTGGCTCTGGAAACACCATATATTTT,CASSWDGGSGNTIYF
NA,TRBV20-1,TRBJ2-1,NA,TGCAGTGCTAGAGATCTTGAGGGGGGGAACTACAATGAGCAGTTCTTC,CSARDLEGGNYNEQFF
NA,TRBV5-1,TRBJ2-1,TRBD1,TGCGCCATCAACGACAGGGGGCGGAATATTGAGCAGTTCTTC,CAINDRGRNIEQFF
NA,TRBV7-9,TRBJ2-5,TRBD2,TGTGCCAGCAGCTTAAAGGTAGCGGGAGCCCAAGAGACCCAGTACTTC,CASSLKVAGAQETQYF
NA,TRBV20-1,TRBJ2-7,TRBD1,TGCAGTGCTTTTGGACAGGGGAGCGAGCAGTACTTC,CSAFGQGSEQYF
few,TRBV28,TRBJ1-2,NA,TGTGCCAGCAGTTTAAGAAGGGTCGATGGCTACACCTTC,CASSLRRVDGYTF
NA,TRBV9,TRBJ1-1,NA,TGTGCCAGCAGCGTAGAGGCCCTCTTTTACGGGGAAGCTTTCTTT,CASSVEALFYGEAFF
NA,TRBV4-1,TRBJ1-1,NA,TGCGCCAGCAGCCAAGATCGGGCCACAGACTACACTGAAGCTTTCTTT,CASSQDRATDYTEAFF
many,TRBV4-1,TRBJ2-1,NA,TGTGCCAGCAGCTTAGAAAATGAGCAGTTCTTC,CASSLENEQFF
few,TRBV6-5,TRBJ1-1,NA,TGTGCCAGCAGTTACCGAAACGGAGGGAGGGACACTGAAGCTTTCTTT,CASSYRNGGRDTEAFF
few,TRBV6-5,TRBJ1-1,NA,TGTGCCAGCAGTTCAGGGATTTTGACTGAAGCTTTCTTT,CASSSGILTEAFF
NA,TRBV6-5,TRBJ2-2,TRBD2,TGTGCCAGCAGTTACTCCGGCGGGAGGGCCAACACCGGGGAGCTGTTTTTT,CASSYSGGRANTGELFF
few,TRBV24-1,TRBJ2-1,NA,TGTGCCACCACAGATGGGGATGAGCAGTTCTTC,CATTDGDEQFF
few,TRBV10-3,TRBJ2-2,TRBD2,TGTGCCATCAGTGCGACTAGCGGGGGGAACACCGGGGAGCTGTTTTTT,CAISATSGGNTGELFF
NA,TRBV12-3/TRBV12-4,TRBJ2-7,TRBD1,TGTGCCAGCAGTTTGTACGCGGGACAGGGGATGGGCGAGCAGTACTTC,CASSLYAGQGMGEQYF
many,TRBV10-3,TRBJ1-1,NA,TGTGCCATCAGTGGTCCCGTGGGGGGGCTTAACACTGAAGCTTTCTTT,CAISGPVGGLNTEAFF
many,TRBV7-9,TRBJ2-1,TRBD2,TGTGCCAGCAGCTTAGAGACTAGCGTCAATGAGCAGTTCTTC,CASSLETSVNEQFF
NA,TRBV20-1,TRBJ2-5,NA,TGCAGTGCTAGACCCGACAGAAAAGAGACCCAGTACTTC,CSARPDRKETQYF
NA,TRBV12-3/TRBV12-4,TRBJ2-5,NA,TGTGCCAGCAGTTTAGGGGCAGGGACATCCCGCTCCGCCCAGTACTTC,CASSLGAGTSRSAQYF